This record looks at one T cell receptor beta chain sequence and its context. Its specificity is unknown. This sample was included in a study of T cell responses to AZD1222 COVID-19 vaccine. CDR1 LNHDA and CDR2 SQIVND come from the germline V gene (reference sequence). V was cut by 3 bases and J by 1 base, with 13 bases left in between. The CDR3 is made up of 16 amino acids. Profiling relied on immunoSEQ multiplex PCR, and the TCRdb table lists in-frame clones only, not all of them. In the table there are about 100,000 clones, approximately 90% of which are singletons. Study-level points and caveats: Spike as a whole was targeted by vaccine-associated CD4 TCRs, dominant at 160-218 and 743-854.

The genes are TRBV19 and TRBJ1-5; D is unresolved. The material was peripheral blood, obtained on day 0 of AZD1222 vaccination. The source is an adult in good health. The chain's CDR3 is CASSMGPNGSNQPQHF. CDR3 nucleotides: TGTGCCAGTAGTATGGGTCCCAACGGGAGCAATCAGCCCCAGCATTTT.